This TCR beta chain emerged from a study of T cells in Graves' hyperthyroidism and ophthalmopathy. Study-wide results and limits: Researchers found most expanded thyroid clonotypes above 0.001 in blood as well.

This clonotype was observed at least ten times. Its specificity is unknown. The TCR beta CDR3 regions underwent amplification using RNA transcripts as the source. During a first-round RT-PCR of the TCR CDR3, the HTBI primer set was used. Via MiXCR, TCRdb re-called the multiplex PCR reads, giving one row per CDR3 protein. The sample records around 360,000 distinct CDR3 sequences, approximately 16% being singletons. V shed 6 bases, J shed 8 bases, and the junction held 5 bases outside the gene matches. Germline V CDR1 and CDR2: SNHLY, FYNNEI. CDR3 length: 14 residues. The TCR originated in a woman in her sixties or seventies with Graves' ophthalmopathy. This chain links TRBV2 with TRBJ2-1; 12 bases are shared with TRBD2. The specimen sequenced was blood. CDR3 sequence: CASRLAGGGDEQFF. The CDR3, as DNA: TGTGCCAGCAGACTAGCGGGAGGAGGTGATGAGCAGTTCTTC.